These T cell receptor beta chains were read from a single sample in a study of CD8 T cells in Susac syndrome. TCRdb reanalysed the immunoSEQ multiplex PCR reads using MiXCR and keeps one entry per CDR3 protein. Among about 440,000 distinct CDR3 sequences, approximately 89% were seen once, and the ten largest hold around 0.12%. The sequencing sample was made of CD8+ T cells from PBMCs. The source of these receptors is a human donor with multiple sclerosis. The CDR3 runs from the conserved cysteine through the conserved F or W. Each record gives: clone size, J gene, V gene, D gene, CDR3 DNA, CDR3 protein. D genes are given only for firm matches. The size field is filled for only some rows; it gives once, few, many or a size class.

- | TRBJ1-1 | TRBV10-3 | - | TGTGCCATCAGTGAGTCCTACAACGGAGAAGCTTTCTTT | CAISESYNGEAFF
- | TRBJ2-3 | TRBV7-8 | - | TGTGCCAGCAGCTTAGCTAGGATTCCCGCCACAGATACGCAGTATTTT | CASSLARIPATDTQYF
- | TRBJ1-2 | TRBV3-1 | - | TGTGCCAGCAGCCCCAGCATTTTCTATGGCTACACCTTC | CASSPSIFYGYTF
- | TRBJ1-4 | TRBV25-1 | - | TGTGCCAGCAGTGACGGTTTTCGGGGAGAAGGTGAAAAACTGTTTTTT | CASSDGFRGEGEKLFF
once | TRBJ2-1 | TRBV7-9 | - | TGTGCCAGCAGCTCCCCCTGGGTAGGGACCTACAATGAGCAGTTCTTC | CASSSPWVGTYNEQFF
- | TRBJ2-3 | TRBV19 | - | TGTGCCAGTAGTATAGATTGGCCCGAGGGAGATACGCAGTATTTT | CASSIDWPEGDTQYF
- | TRBJ1-1 | TRBV19 | - | TGTGCCAGTCGGGACCTCATGAACACTGAAGCTTTCTTT | CASRDLMNTEAFF
- | TRBJ2-7 | TRBV27 | - | TGTGCCAGCAGTCCCCGGGTTGGTTACGAGCAGTACTTC | CASSPRVGYEQYF
- | TRBJ1-2 | TRBV12-3/TRBV12-4 | - | TGTGCCAGCAGTGCCCAGGGTACCCTCTATGGCTACACCTTC | CASSAQGTLYGYTF
- | TRBJ2-6 | TRBV12-5 | - | TGTGCTAGTGGTTTGCCAAACCCTGGCTCTGGGGCCAACGTCCTGACTTTC | CASGLPNPGSGANVLTF
- | TRBJ1-5 | TRBV30 | TRBD1 | TGTGCCTGGGCGGGGACAGACAGCAATCAGCCCCAGCATTTT | CAWAGTDSNQPQHF
- | TRBJ1-6 | TRBV9 | - | TGTGCCAGCAGCGCCCATGGGGATCTGAATTCACCCCTCCACTTT | CASSAHGDLNSPLHF
- | TRBJ1-2 | TRBV27 | - | TGTGCCAGCAGTACAGCCGCCTACTATGGCTACACCTTC | CASSTAAYYGYTF
- | TRBJ2-4 | TRBV19 | - | TGTGCCAGTAGTGGCTTGGAGGAGTTAGCCAAAAACATTCAGTACTTC | CASSGLEELAKNIQYF
- | TRBJ2-1 | TRBV5-3 | TRBD1 | TGTGCCAGAAGCCCGTACCGGACAGGACACAATGAGCAGTTCTTC | CARSPYRTGHNEQFF
- | TRBJ1-6 | TRBV18 | - | TGTGCCAGCTCACCACCTCTAGATTATAATTCACCCCTCCACTTT | CASSPPLDYNSPLHF
- | TRBJ1-2 | TRBV6-1 | TRBD1 | TGTGCCAGCAGCGCGACAGGGACAGGAGGCTACACCTTC | CASSATGTGGYTF
- | TRBJ2-3 | TRBV5-6 | - | TGTGCCAGCAGCTTAAGGACTTACACAGATACGCAGTATTTT | CASSLRTYTDTQYF
- | TRBJ1-6 | TRBV6-5 | - | TGTGCCAGCAGTTACTCGGGATACAGCATACGAGGGACAAGTAGGAATTCACCCCTCCACTTT | CASSYSGYSIRGTSRNSPLHF
once | TRBJ2-7 | TRBV19 | - | TGTGCCAGTCTGGGATCCGGGGGTGGATCCAGCTCCTACGAGCAGTACTTC | CASLGSGGGSSSYEQYF
- | TRBJ1-1 | TRBV7-9 | - | TGTGCCAGCAGCTCTCCCTCGACGGAGAACACTGAAGCTTTCTTT | CASSSPSTENTEAFF
- | TRBJ2-4 | TRBV6-5 | TRBD1 | TGTGCCAGCAGTTACTCGGGGCAGGGGGTTACCAAAAACATTCAGTACTTC | CASSYSGQGVTKNIQYF
- | TRBJ1-3 | TRBV15 | - | TGTGCCACCAGCAGAGATTTACTGATCTCTGGAAACACCATATATTTT | CATSRDLLISGNTIYF
- | TRBJ1-4 | TRBV4-1 | - | TGCGCCAGCAGCCAAGGAGGCGGGCTGGGAGAAAAACTGTTTTTT | CASSQGGGLGEKLFF
once | TRBJ2-3 | TRBV11-3 | - | TGTGCCAGCAGCTTAGGTCCAGGGACCCCAGATACGCAGTATTTT | CASSLGPGTPDTQYF
- | TRBJ2-7 | TRBV10-3 | - | TGTGCCGCGAATGGGATAGAGGGCTACGAGCAGTACTTC | CAANGIEGYEQYF
- | TRBJ1-1 | TRBV27 | - | TGTGCCAGCAGTCCCCCGGGGCCGGTTGAAGCTTTCTTT | CASSPPGPVEAFF
- | TRBJ1-1 | TRBV5-1 | - | TGCGCCAGCAGCCCCGGCGAAGGAGGGCGTGCTTTCTTT | CASSPGEGGRAFF
- | TRBJ2-1 | TRBV20-1 | TRBD2 | TGCAGTGCTAGTTCCCTAGCGGGAAGGGTATACAATGAGCAGTTCTTC | CSASSLAGRVYNEQFF
- | TRBJ2-7 | TRBV7-9 | - | TGTGCCAGCAGCTTTATGGACGGCCCCTACGAGCAGTACTTC | CASSFMDGPYEQYF
- | TRBJ2-1 | TRBV27 | - | TGTGCCAGCAGTTTTGGGGGGCAAAACAATGAGCAGTTCTTC | CASSFGGQNNEQFF
- | TRBJ2-5 | TRBV28 | - | TGTGCCAGCAGTTTAGAAGCGGCGGGGAGGCAAGAGACCCAGTACTTC | CASSLEAAGRQETQYF
once | TRBJ1-2 | TRBV10-3 | TRBD1 | TGTGCCATCAGTGATCCGGGACAGCTCTATGGCTACACCTTC | CAISDPGQLYGYTF
- | TRBJ1-2 | TRBV6-1 | - | TGTGCCAGCAGTACCCTATGGGAGGGGACGGATTATGGCTACACCTTC | CASSTLWEGTDYGYTF
- | TRBJ2-2 | TRBV5-5 | - | TGTGCCAGCAGCTCTGGCGGCGGAAACACCGGGGAGCTGTTTTTT | CASSSGGGNTGELFF
- | TRBJ2-1 | TRBV14 | - | TGTGCCAGCAGCCAAGGGCTACACTCCTACAATGAGCAGTTCTTC | CASSQGLHSYNEQFF
- | TRBJ2-6 | TRBV12-3/TRBV12-4 | TRBD2 | TGTGCCAGCGTGCTAGCGGGAACTGGGGCCAACGTCCTGACTTTC | CASVLAGTGANVLTF
- | TRBJ2-1 | TRBV20-1 | - | TGCAGTGCTAGAATCTACAATGAGCAGTTCTTC | CSARIYNEQFF
- | TRBJ1-4 | TRBV27 | - | TGTGCCAGCAGTTTATCCCGGACGGGCCGGAATGAAAAACTGTTTTTT | CASSLSRTGRNEKLFF
- | TRBJ2-7 | TRBV28 | TRBD2 | TGTGCCAGCAGTCCTGTCCTCCCTAGCGGGAGGATTGACGAGCAGTACTTC | CASSPVLPSGRIDEQYF
- | TRBJ1-1 | TRBV14 | TRBD1 | TGTGCCAGCAGCGAGGGCCCCGGGACAGGGGGCTTCGGCACTGAAGCTTTCTTT | CASSEGPGTGGFGTEAFF
- | TRBJ2-7 | TRBV6-1 | - | TGTGCCAGCAGTTATAACAGTCAGGGGTACGAGCAGTACTTC | CASSYNSQGYEQYF
- | TRBJ2-7 | TRBV27 | - | TGTGCCAGCAGCCCCCGGGGGGCAGGGCGGCACGAGCAGTACTTC | CASSPRGAGRHEQYF
- | TRBJ1-2 | TRBV28 | - | TGTGCCAGCAGTTTATCCACGACAGACTACGGCTACACCTTC | CASSLSTTDYGYTF
- | TRBJ1-5 | TRBV5-6 | TRBD1 | TGTGCCAGCAGCTTAACAGGGGATAAAAATCAGCCCCAGCATTTT | CASSLTGDKNQPQHF
- | TRBJ2-1 | TRBV7-9 | - | TGTGCCAGCCGCCATGGACTGAATGAGCAGTTCTTC | CASRHGLNEQFF
- | TRBJ1-3 | TRBV10-2 | - | TGCGCCTCAGCTGGAAACACCATATATTTT | CASAGNTIYF
- | TRBJ2-3 | TRBV4-1 | TRBD2 | TGCGCCAGCAGCCAGTGGACTAGCGGGGGGGAAGATACGCAGTATTTT | CASSQWTSGGEDTQYF
- | TRBJ2-3 | TRBV4-2 | - | TGTGCCAGCAGCCGCGGAGGAGGGGGGCCCACAGATACGCAGTATTTT | CASSRGGGGPTDTQYF
- | TRBJ1-2 | TRBV12-3/TRBV12-4 | TRBD1 | TGTGCCAGCAGTCTTCGGGACAGGTATAACTATGGCTACACCTTC | CASSLRDRYNYGYTF